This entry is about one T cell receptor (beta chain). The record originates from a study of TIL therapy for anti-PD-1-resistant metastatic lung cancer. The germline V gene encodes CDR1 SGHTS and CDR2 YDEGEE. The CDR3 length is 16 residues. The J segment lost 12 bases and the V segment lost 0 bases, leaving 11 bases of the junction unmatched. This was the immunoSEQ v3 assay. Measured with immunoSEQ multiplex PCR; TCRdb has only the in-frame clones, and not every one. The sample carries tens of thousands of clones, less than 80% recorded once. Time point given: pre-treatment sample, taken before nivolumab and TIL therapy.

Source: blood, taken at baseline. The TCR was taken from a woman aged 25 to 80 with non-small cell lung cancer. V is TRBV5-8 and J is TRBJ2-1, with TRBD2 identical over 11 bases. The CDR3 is CASSLALAGGTRVQFF. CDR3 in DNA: TGTGCCAGCAGCTTGGCTCTAGCGGGGGGTACCCGGGTGCAGTTCTTC.